Each of the 22 T cell receptor beta chains below was sequenced from the same sample in a study of blood T cell repertoires in COVID-19. The table came from immunoSEQ multiplex PCR; TCRdb's copy has only in-frame clones and leaves some out. The sample holds over 300,000 clones; roughly 90% are singletons and the top ten take approximately 1%. The sequenced material came from PBMCs or T cells enriched from blood (not recorded which). These receptors all come from a young woman with acute COVID-19.

The chain has TRBV19 and TRBJ1-5; a weak D match, TRBD1 (6 bases). This CDR3 comprises 15 residues. Trimming shortened V by 3 bases and J by 6 bases, and 15 bases separated the two germline ends. Per germline, CDR1 LNHDA and CDR2 SQIVND (reference sequence). This CDR3 is CASSITQGWGQPQHF. In DNA, the CDR3 is TGTGCCAGTAGTATCACACAGGGATGGGGTCAGCCCCAGCATTTT.

The rearrangement links TRBV27 to TRBJ2-2; 11 bases fit TRBD2. V lost 5 bases to trimming and J lost 5 bases; unmatched junction nucleotides: 16. The CDR3 is made up of 19 amino acids. From germline, CDR1 is MNHEY and CDR2 SMNVEV (reference sequence). The CDR3 protein is CASSPLPLAGGSSTGELFF. CDR3 sequence (DNA): TGTGCCAGCAGTCCCCTCCCCCTAGCGGGGGGCTCGAGTACCGGGGAGCTGTTTTTT.

The table lists this clone with a count of one. This chain uses TRBV4-1 with TRBJ2-7; 8 bases match TRBD1. The CDR3 contains 15 residues. From germline, CDR1 is MGHRA and CDR2 YSYEKL. V gave up 1 base and J gave up 5 bases; unmatched junction bases: 7. CDR3 DNA: TGCGCCAGCAGCCAAGGGAGGACAGGGAACCACGAGCAGTACTTC. Its translation: CASSQGRTGNHEQYF.

The rearrangement links TRBV7-3 to TRBJ1-5; D is perhaps TRBD1 (5 bases). Trimming shortened V by 5 bases and J by 2 bases, and 16 bases separated the two germline ends. Germline V gives CDR1 SGHTA, CDR2 FQGTGA. CDR3 length: 16 amino acids. The CDR3 protein is CASSPPRGRGNQPQHF. DNA for the CDR3: TGTGCCAGCAGCCCCCCCCGAGGCAGGGGCAATCAGCCCCAGCATTTT.

The chain recombines TRBV6-1 with TRBJ1-3, with D perhaps matching TRBD1 (5 bases). CDR1 and CDR2 (germline): MNHNS, SASEGT. The V end lost 2 bases, the J end lost 4 bases, and 15 bases lay between the germline ends. CDR3 size: 16 residues. CDR3 bases: TGTGCCAGCAGTGAAAGGTTCGGGGGGTCCGGAAACACCATATATTTT. Translation gives CASSERFGGSGNTIYF.

This clone was detected once. The chain has TRBV19 and TRBJ2-3; 8 bases map to TRBD2. The trim removed 5 bases at V and 4 bases at J, leaving 5 bases unmatched. The CDR3 consists of 14 residues. CDR1 and CDR2 from the germline V gene are LNHDA and SQIVND (reference sequence). The CDR3 loop is CASSPGGGPDTQYF. DNA of the CDR3: TGTGCCAGTAGTCCGGGGGGGGGCCCAGATACGCAGTATTTT.

J is TRBJ1-1 and V is TRBV5-1, with D possibly matching TRBD1 (5 bases). The CDR3 has 14 residues. The V gene lost 4 bases and the J gene lost 4 bases, with 14 bases spanning the gap. The germline gives CDR1 SGHRS, CDR2 YFSETQ. The CDR3 bases are TGCGCCAGCAGCCTGGATGGGGGGTTCACTGAAGCTTTCTTT. It translates to CASSLDGGFTEAFF.

This clone was recorded a few times. The rearrangement links TRBV30 to TRBJ1-5; perhaps TRBD1 as D (5 bases). This CDR3 is 16 amino acids long. CDR1 and CDR2 from the germline V gene are GTSNPN and SVGIG (reference sequence). V gave up 0 bases and J gave up 0 bases, with 12 bases separating them. In nucleotides, the CDR3 is TGTGCCTGGAGTGTAAGCGGGGCGAGTAGCAATCAGCCCCAGCATTTT. Its translation: CAWSVSGASSNQPQHF. The full variable domain, in which reference TRBV30 and TRBJ1-5 provide the parts outside the CDR3, is SQTIHQWPATLVQPVGSPLSLECTVEGTSNPNLYWYRQAAGRGLQLLFYSVGIGQISSEVPQNLSASRPQDRQFILSSKKLLLSDSGFYLCAWSVSGASSNQPQHFGDGTRLSIL.

The V and J genes are TRBV10-1 and TRBJ2-2; tentatively, D is TRBD1 (5 bases). V was cut by 4 bases and J by 3 bases, with 9 bases left in between. Germline V gives CDR1 WNHNN, CDR2 SYGVQD (reference sequence). This CDR3 is built from 14 residues. This CDR3 is CASSVDSYTGELFF. The CDR3 bases are TGCGCCAGCAGTGTCGACAGCTACACCGGGGAGCTGTTTTTT.

V gene TRBV18 combines with J gene TRBJ2-1; possibly TRBD1 for D (5 bases). Germline loops: CDR1 KGHSH, CDR2 LQKENI. This CDR3 comprises 11 residues. The V end was cut by 3 bases, the J end by 11 bases, with 8 bases between. CDR3: CASSPPGKQFF. The CDR3 coding sequence is TGTGCCAGCTCACCCCCAGGGAAGCAGTTCTTC.

V usage is TRBV9 and J usage is TRBJ1-3; 7 bases are shared with TRBD1. CDR3 size: 17 residues. Germline V gives CDR1 SGDLS, CDR2 YYNGEE. The J segment lost 4 bases and the V segment lost 4 bases, leaving 14 bases of the junction unmatched. The CDR3 spells CASSTRQGPSGGNTIYF. As DNA, the CDR3 is TGTGCCAGCAGCACTCGACAGGGCCCTTCGGGGGGAAACACCATATATTTT.

CDR3 loop: CASSPDRPGNIQYF. In DNA form, the CDR3 reads TGTGCCAGCAGCCCGGACAGGCCCGGGAACATTCAGTACTTC. The rearrangement uses TRBV7-2 and TRBJ2-4; the match to TRBD1 covers 7 bases. Germline CDR1 and CDR2: SGHTA and FQGNSA. V was clipped by 5 bases and J by 7 bases; unmatched bases: 8. The CDR3 sequence is 14 residues long.

The J gene is TRBJ2-3, the V gene TRBV19; 10 bases are shared with TRBD1. The J segment lost 1 base and the V segment lost 0 bases, leaving 4 bases of the junction unmatched. This CDR3 is 17 amino acids long. Germline V lookup: CDR1 LNHDA, CDR2 SQIVND (reference sequence). CDR3 residues: CASSIDHGTGGTDTQYF. The CDR3 bases are TGTGCCAGTAGTATAGATCATGGGACAGGGGGCACAGATACGCAGTATTTT.

V is TRBV5-1 and J is TRBJ2-5; D might be TRBD2 (6 bases). Per the germline V gene, CDR1 is SGHRS and CDR2 is YFSETQ. The V and J ends lost 0 bases and 2 bases respectively, with 14 bases between them. The CDR3 covers 16 residues. DNA of the CDR3: TGCGCCAGCAGCTTGGCCACTAGCCTGGAACAAGAGACCCAGTACTTC. It encodes CASSLATSLEQETQYF.

CDR3 DNA: TGTGCCATCAGTGATGGGCGGGAAAATGAGCAGTTCTTC. As protein: CAISDGRENEQFF. The rearrangement uses TRBV10-3 and TRBJ2-1; D might be TRBD2 (6 bases). This CDR3 has 13 residues. In germline, CDR1 is ENHRY, CDR2 SYGVKD. The V end lost 3 bases, the J end lost 7 bases, and 10 bases lay between the germline ends.

The rearrangement links TRBV5-4 to TRBJ2-1; 8 positions agree with TRBD2. Germline V gives CDR1 SGHNT, CDR2 YYREEE (reference sequence). Trimming at V came to 2 bases and at J to 0 bases, leaving 10 bases not matched to a gene. The CDR3 loop spans 18 amino acids. The CDR3 DNA follows: TGTGCCAGCAGCTTCGGGGGGGTAGCGGGGAGCTCCTACAATGAGCAGTTCTTC. Amino acids: CASSFGGVAGSSYNEQFF.

This chain uses TRBV5-6 with TRBJ2-1; 10 bases fit TRBD1. The junction had 15 bases not matched to a gene; V was cut back by 2 bases and J by 7 bases. There are 18 residues in the CDR3. Germline V gene sequence: CDR1 SGHDT, CDR2 YYEEEE. The CDR3 loop reads CASSFNPGQGWRLNEQFF. In DNA form, the CDR3 reads TGTGCCAGCAGCTTTAACCCGGGACAGGGGTGGCGGCTAAATGAGCAGTTCTTC.

In this sample, this clone turned up once. The genes are TRBV4-1 and TRBJ1-2; D unresolved. The CDR3 contains 15 residues. Trimming took 5 bases from V and 7 from J, leaving 20 bases between them. Germline V gives CDR1 MGHRA, CDR2 YSYEKL. The CDR3 DNA reads as TGCGCCAGCAGCAAAGGAGGAGGACCAAATGCTGGCTACACCTTC. Its protein is CASSKGGGPNAGYTF.

The chain couples TRBV6-5 to TRBJ1-2, with D perhaps matching TRBD1 (6 bases). Trimming took 7 bases from V and 3 from J, leaving 12 bases between them. CDR3 size: 13 residues. Germline lookup yields CDR1 MNHEY and CDR2 SVGAGI. The CDR3 nucleotides are TGTGCCAGCACCGAGGACAGCTACTATGGCTACACCTTC. Its protein is CASTEDSYYGYTF.

The rearrangement links TRBV4-3 to TRBJ1-4; 7 bases align to TRBD1. J was trimmed by 2 bases and V by 3 bases; bases with no gene match: 6. CDR1 and CDR2 from the germline V gene are LGHNA and YSLEER. The CDR3 extends over 16 amino acids. As DNA, the CDR3 is TGCGCCAGCAGCCACATAATACAGGGGACTAATGAAAAACTGTTTTTT. It specifies CASSHIIQGTNEKLFF.

A single count supports this clone. The rearrangement uses TRBV6-5 and TRBJ2-1, with 9 bases lining up with TRBD2. CDR3 size: 13 residues. The ends lost 2 bases at V and 11 bases at J; junction bases unmatched: 4. Germline CDR1 and CDR2: MNHEY and SVGAGI. The CDR3 bases are TGTGCCAGCAGTTACGACCTAGCGGGAAAGCAGTTCTTC. Encoded protein: CASSYDLAGKQFF.

The chain carries TRBV21-1 and TRBJ2-1; the D call TRBD2 from the table was never checked on the DNA. TRBV21-1 is an annotated pseudogene. CDR3 length: 15 residues. CDR3 sequence reads: CANPMRSRIYNEQFF. The CDR3 DNA reads TGTGCCAACCCTATGAGGAGCCGAATATACAATGAGCAGTTCTTC.